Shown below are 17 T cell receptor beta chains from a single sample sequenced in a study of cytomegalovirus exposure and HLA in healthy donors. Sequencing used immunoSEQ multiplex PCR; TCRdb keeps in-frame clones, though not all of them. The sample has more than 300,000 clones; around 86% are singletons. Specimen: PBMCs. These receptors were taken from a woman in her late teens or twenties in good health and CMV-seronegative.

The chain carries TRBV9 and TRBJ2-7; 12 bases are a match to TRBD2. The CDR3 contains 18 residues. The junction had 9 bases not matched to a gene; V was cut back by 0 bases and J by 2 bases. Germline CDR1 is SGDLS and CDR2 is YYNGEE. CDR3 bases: TGTGCCAGCAGCGTAGGCACGGGGGCTAGCGGGAGGGCCTACGAGCAGTACTTC. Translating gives CASSVGTGASGRAYEQYF.

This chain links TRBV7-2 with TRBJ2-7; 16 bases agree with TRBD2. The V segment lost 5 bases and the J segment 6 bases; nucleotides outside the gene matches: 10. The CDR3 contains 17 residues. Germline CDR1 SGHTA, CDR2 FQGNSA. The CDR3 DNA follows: TGTGCCAGCAGCGTATCCGGGACTAGCGGGAGGGCCGGCGAGCAGTACTTC. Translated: CASSVSGTSGRAGEQYF. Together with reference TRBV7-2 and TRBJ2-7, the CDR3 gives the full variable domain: GAGVSQSPSNKVTEKGKDVELRCDPISGHTALYWYRQSLGQGLEFLIYFQGNSAPDKSGLPSDRFSAERTGGSVSTLTIQRTQQEDSAVYLCASSVSGTSGRAGEQYFGPGTRLTVT.

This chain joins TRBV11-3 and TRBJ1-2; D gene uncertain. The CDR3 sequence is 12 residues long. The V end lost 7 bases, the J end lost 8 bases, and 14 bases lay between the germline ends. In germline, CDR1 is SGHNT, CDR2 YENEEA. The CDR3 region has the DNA TGTGCCAGCAACATAGCTTCCCCCGGCTACACCTTC. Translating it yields CASNIASPGYTF. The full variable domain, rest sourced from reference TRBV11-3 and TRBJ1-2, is EAGVVQSPRYKIIEKKQPVAFWCNPISGHNTLYWYLQNLGQGPELLIRYENEEAVDDSQLPKDRFSAERLKGVDSTLKIQPAELGDSAVYLCASNIASPGYTFGSGTRLTVV.

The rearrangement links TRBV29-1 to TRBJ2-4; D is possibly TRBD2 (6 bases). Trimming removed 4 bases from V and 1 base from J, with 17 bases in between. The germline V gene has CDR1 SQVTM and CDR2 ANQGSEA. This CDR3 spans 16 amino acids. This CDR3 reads CSVGLGGRQAKNIQYF. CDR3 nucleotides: TGCAGCGTTGGGCTAGGAGGGCGACAGGCCAAAAACATTCAGTACTTC. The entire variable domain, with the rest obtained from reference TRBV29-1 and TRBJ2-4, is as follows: SAVISQKPSRDICQRGTSLTIQCQVDSQVTMMFWYRQQPGQSLTLIATANQGSEATYESGFVIDKFPISRPNLTFSTLTVSNMSPEDSSIYLCSVGLGGRQAKNIQYFGAGTRLSVL.

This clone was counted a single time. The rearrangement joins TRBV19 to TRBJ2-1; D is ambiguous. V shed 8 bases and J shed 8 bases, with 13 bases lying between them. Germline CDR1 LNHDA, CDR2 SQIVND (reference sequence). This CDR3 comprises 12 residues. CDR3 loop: CASGFSWYEQFF. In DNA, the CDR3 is TGTGCCAGTGGCTTTTCATGGTATGAGCAGTTCTTC.

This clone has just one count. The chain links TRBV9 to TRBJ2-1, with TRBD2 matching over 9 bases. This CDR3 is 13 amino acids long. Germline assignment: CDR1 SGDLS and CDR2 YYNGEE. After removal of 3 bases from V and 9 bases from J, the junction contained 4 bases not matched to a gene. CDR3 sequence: CASSGSGRTEQFF. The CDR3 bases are TGTGCCAGCAGCGGGAGCGGGAGGACTGAGCAGTTCTTC.

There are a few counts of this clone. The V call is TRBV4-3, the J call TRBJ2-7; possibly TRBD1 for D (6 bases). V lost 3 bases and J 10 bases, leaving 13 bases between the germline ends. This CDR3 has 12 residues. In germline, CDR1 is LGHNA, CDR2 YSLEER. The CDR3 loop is CASSQGAGPQYF. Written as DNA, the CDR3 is TGCGCCAGCAGCCAGGGGGCAGGGCCTCAGTACTTC.

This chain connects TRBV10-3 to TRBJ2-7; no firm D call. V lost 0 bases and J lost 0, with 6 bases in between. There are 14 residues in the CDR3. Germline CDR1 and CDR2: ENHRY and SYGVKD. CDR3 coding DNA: TGTGCCATCAGTGAGTCGCGGAGCTCCTACGAGCAGTACTTC. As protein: CAISESRSSYEQYF.

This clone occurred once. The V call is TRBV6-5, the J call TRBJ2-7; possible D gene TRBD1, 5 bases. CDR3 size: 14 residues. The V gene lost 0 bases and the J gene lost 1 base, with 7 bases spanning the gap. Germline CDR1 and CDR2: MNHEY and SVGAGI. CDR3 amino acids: CASSYSTASYEQYF. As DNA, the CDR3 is TGTGCCAGCAGTTACTCGACAGCGTCCTACGAGCAGTACTTC.

CDR3 loop: CASSSAGYTDTQYF. The DNA for the CDR3 is TGTGCCAGCAGCTCGGCGGGGTACACAGATACGCAGTATTTT. This chain joins TRBV7-6 and TRBJ2-3, with D possibly being TRBD2 (6 bases). The CDR3 is 14 residues long. Germline V gene sequence: CDR1 SGHVS, CDR2 FNYEAQ. V lost 4 bases and J lost 2, with 10 bases in between.

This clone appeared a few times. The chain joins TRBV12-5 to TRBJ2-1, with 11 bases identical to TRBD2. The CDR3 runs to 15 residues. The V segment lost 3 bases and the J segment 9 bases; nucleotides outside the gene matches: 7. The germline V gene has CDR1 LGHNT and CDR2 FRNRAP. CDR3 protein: CASGLGGLADPEQFF. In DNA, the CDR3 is TGTGCTAGTGGTTTAGGGGGACTAGCGGATCCTGAGCAGTTCTTC.

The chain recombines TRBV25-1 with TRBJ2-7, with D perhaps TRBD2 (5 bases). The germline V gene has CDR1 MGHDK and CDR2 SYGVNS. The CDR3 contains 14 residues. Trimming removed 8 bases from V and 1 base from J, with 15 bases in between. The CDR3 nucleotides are TGTGCCAGCGGCGAACCTGGGGAGTCCTACGAGCAGTACTTC. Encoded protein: CASGEPGESYEQYF.

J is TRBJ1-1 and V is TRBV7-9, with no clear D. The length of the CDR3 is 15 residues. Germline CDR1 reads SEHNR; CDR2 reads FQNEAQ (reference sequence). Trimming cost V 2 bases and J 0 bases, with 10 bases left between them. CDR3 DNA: TGTGCCAGCAGCTTACCGTCCGGGATGAACACTGAAGCTTTCTTT. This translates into CASSLPSGMNTEAFF.

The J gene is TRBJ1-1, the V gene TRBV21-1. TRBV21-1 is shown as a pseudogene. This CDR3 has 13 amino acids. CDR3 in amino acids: CASTRAGDTEAFF. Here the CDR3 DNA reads TGTGCCAGCACCCGCGCCGGGGACACTGAAGCTTTCTTT.

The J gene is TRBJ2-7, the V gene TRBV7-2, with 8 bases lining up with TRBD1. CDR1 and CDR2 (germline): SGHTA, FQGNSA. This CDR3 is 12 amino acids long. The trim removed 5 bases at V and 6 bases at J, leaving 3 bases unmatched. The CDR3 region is CASSRDRPEQYF. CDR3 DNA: TGTGCCAGCAGCCGGGACAGGCCCGAGCAGTACTTC.

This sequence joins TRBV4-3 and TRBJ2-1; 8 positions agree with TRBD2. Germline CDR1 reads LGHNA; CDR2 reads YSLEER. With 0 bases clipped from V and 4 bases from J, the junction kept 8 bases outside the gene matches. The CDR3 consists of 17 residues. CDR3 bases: TGCGCCAGCAGCCAAGATTTGGGAGCGGGAGCGTACAATGAGCAGTTCTTC. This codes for CASSQDLGAGAYNEQFF.

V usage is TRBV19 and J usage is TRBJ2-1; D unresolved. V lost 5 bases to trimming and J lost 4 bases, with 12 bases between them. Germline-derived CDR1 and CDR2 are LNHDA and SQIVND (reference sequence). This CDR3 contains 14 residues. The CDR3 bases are TGTGCCAGTAGTGAACAGAGCCGATACAATGAGCAGTTCTTC. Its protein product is CASSEQSRYNEQFF.